The 20 T cell receptor beta chains presented below share a single source sample, sequenced in a study of T cells in Graves' hyperthyroidism and ophthalmopathy. RNA transcripts provided the source from which TCR beta CDR3 regions were amplified. Carried out on the TCR CDR3, a first-round RT-PCR used the HTBI primer set. TCRdb called the multiplex PCR reads again in MiXCR, with one record for every CDR3 protein. The data hold hundreds of thousands of distinct CDR3 sequences, with 45% observed a single time. Sequencing input: peripheral blood or thyroid tissue (not recorded which). The receptors derive from an adult man with Graves' disease, either hyperthyroidism or ophthalmopathy (not recorded which).

The chain links TRBV7-9 to TRBJ1-3; weak D call: TRBD1 (5 bases). This CDR3 is 15 amino acids long. V was trimmed by 5 bases and J by 0 bases, leaving 11 bases between them. Germline values: CDR1 SEHNR, CDR2 FQNEAQ (reference sequence). The CDR3 region is CASSPRGGSGNTIYF. The CDR3 DNA reads as TGTGCCAGCAGCCCACGGGGGGGCTCTGGAAACACCATATATTTT.

This clonotype was seen just once. The junction shows a germline mismatch at one end, possibly a read error. The chain has TRBV25-1 and TRBJ2-5; weak D call: TRBD2 (5 bases). The germline V gene encodes CDR1 MGHDK and CDR2 SYGVNS. CDR3 size: 14 residues. CDR3: CARSDGVYQETQYF. The DNA for the CDR3 is TGTGCCAGGAGTGACGGGGTGTACCAAGAGACCCAGTACTTC.

In this sample, this clonotype turned up a few times. The chain carries TRBV20-1 and TRBJ2-5, with 10 bases matching TRBD2. V was pared by 6 bases and J by 0 bases, with 7 bases of the junction left unmatched. Germline values: CDR1 DFQATT, CDR2 SNEGSKA (reference sequence). This CDR3 comprises 15 residues. CDR3 sequence: CSAYSTSGYQETQYF. In DNA form, the CDR3 reads TGCAGTGCCTACTCGACTAGCGGGTACCAAGAGACCCAGTACTTC.

Ten or more counts support this clonotype. V usage is TRBV7-6 and J usage is TRBJ2-2; the D is unclear. CDR1 and CDR2 from the germline V gene are SGHVS and FNYEAQ. This CDR3 is 15 amino acids long. The V end lost 4 bases, the J end lost 7 bases, and 16 bases lay between the germline ends. The CDR3 spells CASSSVSLGGGELFF. For the CDR3, the DNA is TGTGCCAGCAGCTCTGTCTCATTGGGTGGCGGGGAGCTGTTTTTT.

The chain uses TRBV25-1 and TRBJ1-2; 7 bases map to TRBD1. The CDR3 spans 14 residues. CDR1 and CDR2 (germline): MGHDK, SYGVNS. The J segment lost 4 bases and the V segment lost 5 bases, leaving 7 bases of the junction unmatched. The CDR3 coding sequence is TGTGCCAGCAGTTTAGGGACAGAATTCTATGGCTACACCTTC. It codes for CASSLGTEFYGYTF.

The chain employs TRBV20-1 and TRBJ2-7, with 7 positions matching TRBD1. J was trimmed by 4 bases and V by 4 bases; bases with no gene match: 10. There are 14 residues in the CDR3. The germline V gene has CDR1 DFQATT and CDR2 SNEGSKA (reference sequence). The CDR3 reads CSAKLLTGKYEQYF. The CDR3 DNA is TGCAGTGCTAAGTTGCTGACAGGGAAGTACGAGCAGTACTTC.

About this clonotype: Germline is not matched at one junction end, which may reflect a read error. The V and J genes are TRBV10-3 and TRBJ2-7; 7 bases are a match to TRBD1. The CDR3 has 17 amino acids. Per the germline V gene, CDR1 is ENHRY and CDR2 is SYGVKD. Here the CDR3 reads CAVSAISRDSKSYEQYF. In DNA form, the CDR3 reads TGTGCCGTCAGTGCGATCTCCCGGGACAGTAAATCCTACGAGCAGTACTTC.

The gene calls are TRBV20-1 and TRBJ1-1; TRBD1 agrees at 7 bases. The germline gives CDR1 DFQATT, CDR2 SNEGSKA (reference sequence). Losses at the gene ends were 6 bases for V and 5 bases for J; bases not matched to a gene: 6. This CDR3 has 12 amino acids. Here the CDR3 reads CSALGGRTEAFF. The CDR3 DNA reads TGCAGTGCGCTAGGGGGCAGAACTGAAGCTTTCTTT.

About this clonotype: A much more abundant neighbour one base away suggests this may be a read error. The J gene is TRBJ1-1, the V gene TRBV12-3 or TRBV12-4; D is possibly TRBD1 (6 bases). The CDR3 totals 13 residues. V was pared by 7 bases and J by 6 bases, with 15 bases between. The CDR3 loop is CASNLTGRAEAFF. For the CDR3, the DNA is TGTGCCAGCAATCTCACAGGGCGGGCTGAAGCTTTCTTT.

This clonotype has only a few counts. The J gene is TRBJ1-5, the V gene TRBV20-1; D may be TRBD1 (6 bases). Germline V gives CDR1 DFQATT, CDR2 SNEGSKA (reference sequence). This CDR3 comprises 15 residues. V was pared by 0 bases and J by 7 bases, with 16 bases between. CDR3 sequence reads: CSARDQQGGGQPQHF. The DNA of the CDR3 is TGCAGTGCTAGAGATCAACAGGGTGGGGGGCAGCCCCAGCATTTT.

In this sample, this clonotype turned up many times. The V and J genes are TRBV19 and TRBJ2-5; 9 bases match TRBD2. The CDR3 contains 14 residues. CDR1 is LNHDA, CDR2 SQIVND, per germline (reference sequence). J was trimmed by 3 bases and V by 5 bases; bases with no gene match: 4. As DNA, the CDR3 is TGTGCCAGTAGTGTAGCGGGAGTGGAAGAGACCCAGTACTTC. Translating it yields CASSVAGVEETQYF.

To note about this clonotype: This may come from a read error, since a much larger clone is one base off. This sequence joins TRBV11-2 and TRBJ2-7; D perhaps matches TRBD1 (6 bases). Germline V gene lookup returns CDR1 SGHAT and CDR2 FQNNGV. The CDR3 is 13 amino acids. DNA for the CDR3: TGTACCAGCAGCGTACAGGGCCGAGGCGAGCAGTACTTC. As protein: CTSSVQGRGEQYF.

There are many counts of this clonotype. The chain has TRBV12-3 or TRBV12-4 and TRBJ1-5; TRBD1 agrees at 9 bases. CDR3 length: 13 amino acids. V gave up 6 bases and J gave up 7 bases; unmatched junction bases: 4. The CDR3 bases are TGTGCCAGCAGGACAGGGGGTAGCCAGCCCCAGCATTTT. This codes for CASRTGGSQPQHF.

The gene calls are TRBV19 and TRBJ1-1; D is possibly TRBD1 (6 bases). V was cut by 5 bases and J by 7 bases, with 17 bases left in between. The CDR3 length is 14 residues. The germline CDR1 and CDR2 sequences are LNHDA and SQIVND (reference sequence). CDR3 coding DNA: TGTGCCAGTAGTGCTGGGGGGCAATTTGGTGAAGCTTTCTTT. This encodes CASSAGGQFGEAFF.

The rearrangement joins TRBV20-1 to TRBJ1-1; no reliable D call. The CDR3 has 12 residues. Looked up from germline, CDR1 is DFQATT and CDR2 is SNEGSKA (reference sequence). The ends were cut back, 8 bases at V and 8 bases at J, with 18 bases in the middle. DNA of the CDR3: TGCAGTCCCCATAATCCAGTGGGGGAAGCTTTCTTT. Translating gives CSPHNPVGEAFF.

The V gene is TRBV7-2, the J gene TRBJ1-3, with D possibly matching TRBD1 (6 bases). Germline CDR1 SGHTA, CDR2 FQGNSA. CDR3 size: 18 residues. V lost 4 bases and J lost 0, with 19 bases in between. The CDR3 bases are TGTGCCAGCAGCTCCGGACAGAACCGACATGCCTCTGGAAACACCATATATTTT. Translating gives CASSSGQNRHASGNTIYF.

The chain recombines TRBV7-9 with TRBJ2-2, with 9 bases that match TRBD1. V trimming: 4 bases; J trimming: 4 bases; junction bases outside the gene matches: 7. Per germline, CDR1 SEHNR and CDR2 FQNEAQ (reference sequence). The CDR3 contains 16 residues. The CDR3 DNA is TGTGCCAGCAGCTCTCAAGACAGGGGGTTCACCGGGGAGCTGTTTTTT. Translated: CASSSQDRGFTGELFF.

J is TRBJ1-1 and V is TRBV9, with D unresolved. With 5 bases removed from V and 7 bases from J, the gap between germline ends came to 18 bases. The CDR3 length is 14 residues. Germline V gives CDR1 SGDLS, CDR2 YYNGEE. The CDR3 nucleotides read TGTGCCAGCAGTCTAAACGGGCCGGCTGATGAAGCTTTCTTT. This sequence encodes CASSLNGPADEAFF. The entire variable domain, with the rest obtained from reference TRBV9 and TRBJ1-1, is as follows: DSGVTQTPKHLITATGQRVTLRCSPRSGDLSVYWYQQSLDQGLQFLIQYYNGEERAKGNILERFSAQQFPDLHSELNLSSLELGDSALYFCASSLNGPADEAFFGQGTRLTVV.

This clonotype was seen only a few times. This chain joins TRBV20-1 and TRBJ1-5, with D unclear. The germline V gene has CDR1 DFQATT and CDR2 SNEGSKA (reference sequence). Trimming took 0 bases from V and 3 from J, leaving 12 bases between them. The length of the CDR3 is 15 residues. The CDR3 DNA reads TGCAGTGCTAGAGACAACCGGGGATACAATCAGCCCCAGCATTTT. Translation gives CSARDNRGYNQPQHF.

V and J are TRBV10-3 and TRBJ1-2; D is ambiguous. The CDR3 is 12 residues long. From germline, CDR1 is ENHRY and CDR2 SYGVKD. Trimming left V 3 bases short and J 14 bases short, with 16 bases between. CDR3 protein: CAISDSPAGVTF. The DNA for the CDR3 is TGTGCCATCAGTGACTCACCGGCCGGCGTAACCTTC.